A selection of T cell receptor beta chains follows, all from one sample in a study of T cells in localized non-small cell lung cancer. Only in-frame clones appear in the TCRdb table, and some are missing; sequencing was by immunoSEQ multiplex PCR. The repertoire includes 130,000 or so clones, roughly nine tenths of them detected once, and 1.7% sits in the top ten. This specimen was peripheral blood, taken before any cancer treatment. The source is a female donor aged 60 or older with stage I lung adenocarcinoma. Each CDR3 is given with its conserved first and last residue. A D gene is named only where the DNA matches it firmly. The size of a clone is reported for some rows only, either as once, few or many, or as a class for expanded clones.

D: .
size: .
V: TRBV6-5
J: TRBJ1-6
CDR3: CASKRGEDSPLHF
DNA: TGTGCCAGCAAGAGGGGTGAGGATTCACCCCTCCACTTT

D: .
size: .
V: TRBV5-4
J: TRBJ2-3
CDR3: CASSPLGSSGTDTQYF
DNA: TGTGCCAGCAGCCCCCTTGGGTCTAGCGGCACAGATACGCAGTATTTT

D: .
size: .
V: TRBV4-1
J: TRBJ1-2
CDR3: CASSQGVLANYGYTF
DNA: TGCGCCAGCAGCCAAGGCGTGTTAGCTAACTATGGCTACACCTTC

D: .
size: .
V: TRBV28
J: TRBJ2-7
CDR3: CASSTLNRGGEQYF
DNA: TGTGCCAGCAGTACCCTAAACAGGGGAGGGGAGCAGTACTTC

D: TRBD2
size: once
V: TRBV28
J: TRBJ2-5
CDR3: CASSSGGLAQETQYF
DNA: TGTGCCAGCAGTTCCGGGGGACTAGCGCAAGAGACCCAGTACTTC

D: .
size: .
V: TRBV10-3
J: TRBJ1-4
CDR3: CAISERLVQSNEKLFF
DNA: TGTGCCATCAGTGAGAGGTTGGTGCAGTCTAATGAAAAACTGTTTTTT

D: TRBD1
size: .
V: TRBV11-2
J: TRBJ2-7
CDR3: CASSPDRVYEQYF
DNA: TGTGCCAGCAGCCCGGACAGGGTCTACGAGCAGTACTTC

D: .
size: .
V: TRBV30
J: TRBJ2-3
CDR3: CAWSRQFSTDTQYF
DNA: TGTGCCTGGAGTCGGCAATTTAGCACAGATACGCAGTATTTT

D: .
size: once
V: TRBV19
J: TRBJ1-4
CDR3: CASSGTGYEKLFF
DNA: TGTGCCAGTAGTGGAACAGGGTATGAAAAACTGTTTTTT

D: TRBD2
size: once
V: TRBV28
J: TRBJ2-1
CDR3: CASSLTGTRGVF
DNA: TGTGCCAGCAGTTTGACCGGGACTAGAGGCGTCTTC

D: TRBD2
size: .
V: TRBV28
J: TRBJ2-7
CDR3: CASSLSPLGSGSYEQYF
DNA: TGTGCCAGCAGTTTAAGCCCTTTAGGTAGCGGGAGTTACGAGCAGTACTTC

D: TRBD2
size: .
V: TRBV27
J: TRBJ2-1
CDR3: CASSLWVTSGREQFF
DNA: TGTGCCAGCAGTTTATGGGTGACTAGCGGACGGGAGCAGTTCTTC

D: .
size: .
V: TRBV19
J: TRBJ2-3
CDR3: CASSVQGTDTQYF
DNA: TGTGCCAGTAGTGTCCAGGGCACAGATACGCAGTATTTT

D: .
size: .
V: TRBV29-1
J: TRBJ2-7
CDR3: CSVERDSLNEQYF
DNA: TGCAGCGTGGAGCGGGACAGCCTCAACGAGCAGTACTTC

D: TRBD2
size: .
V: TRBV10-2
J: TRBJ2-2
CDR3: CASSESTGGRPGSGELFF
DNA: TGCGCCAGCAGTGAGTCGACCGGCGGGAGGCCGGGGAGCGGGGAGCTGTTTTTT

D: .
size: once
V: TRBV7-3
J: TRBJ1-3
CDR3: CASRSTDTGNTIYF
DNA: TGTGCCAGCAGATCGACAGACACTGGAAACACCATATATTTT

D: .
size: .
V: TRBV29-1
J: TRBJ2-5
CDR3: CSVLSNQETQYF
DNA: TGCAGCGTCCTAAGTAACCAAGAGACCCAGTACTTC